Listed here are 22 T cell receptor beta chains from one sample, sequenced in a study of response to subunit inactivated influenza vaccine. MiXCR was run by TCRdb on the RT-PCR reads, yielding one entry per CDR3 protein. The data contain almost 600,000 distinct CDR3 sequences, 14% of them singletons. The sample consisted of PBMCs from blood, taken about 11 days after vaccination. Source of these receptors: a man in his fifties or sixties who received an inactivated influenza vaccine.

This clonotype was detected only a few times. The V call is TRBV5-1, the J call TRBJ2-5; 7 bases are a match to TRBD2. This CDR3 is built from 17 residues. Germline lookup yields CDR1 SGHRS and CDR2 YFSETQ. The V gene end was trimmed by 0 bases and the J gene end by 1 base; junction bases not matched to a gene: 9. CDR3 sequence: CASSLAWGRAFQETQYF. CDR3 nucleotide sequence: TGCGCCAGCAGCTTGGCCTGGGGGAGGGCCTTCCAAGAGACCCAGTACTTC.

This clonotype has at least ten counts. The chain uses TRBV29-1 and TRBJ1-1; D is undetermined. The V end lost 5 bases, the J end lost 0 bases, and 16 bases lay between the germline ends. This CDR3 contains 15 residues. From germline, CDR1 is SQVTM and CDR2 ANQGSEA. CDR3 residues: CSVRVGVAVNTEAFF. The CDR3 DNA reads TGCAGCGTTCGGGTCGGTGTTGCCGTGAACACTGAAGCTTTCTTT. The entire variable domain, with the rest obtained from reference TRBV29-1 and TRBJ1-1, is as follows: SAVISQKPSRDICQRGTSLTIQCQVDSQVTMMFWYRQQPGQSLTLIATANQGSEATYESGFVIDKFPISRPNLTFSTLTVSNMSPEDSSIYLCSVRVGVAVNTEAFFGQGTRLTVV.

In regard to this clonotype: This clone may be a read error of a much larger clone one base away. V usage is TRBV7-9 and J usage is TRBJ2-3; a possible D gene is TRBD2 (5 bases). This CDR3 contains 14 residues. The ends were cut back, 6 bases at V and 5 bases at J, with 15 bases in the middle. Germline V gives CDR1 SEHNR, CDR2 FQNEAQ (reference sequence). The CDR3 DNA follows: TGTGCCAGCAGGCTTTTATCGGCGGGAGATACGCAGTATTTT. This gives the protein CASRLLSAGDTQYF.

V and J are TRBV20-1 and TRBJ2-3; D unclear. The CDR3 has 15 residues. The germline CDR1 and CDR2 sequences are DFQATT and SNEGSKA (reference sequence). V lost 0 bases to trimming and J lost 0 bases, with 10 bases between them. The CDR3 region is CSARDSTTSTDTQYF. The DNA for the CDR3 is TGCAGTGCTAGAGATTCGACAACGAGCACAGATACGCAGTATTTT.

The chain joins TRBV18 to TRBJ2-1; 8 nucleotides agree with TRBD1. Germline V gives CDR1 KGHSH, CDR2 LQKENI. CDR3 size: 16 residues. The V gene end was trimmed by 0 bases and the J gene end by 10 bases; junction bases not matched to a gene: 11. The CDR3 sequence: CASSPPGQGVSGEQFF. CDR3 nucleotide sequence: TGTGCCAGCTCACCACCCGGACAGGGAGTGTCGGGGGAGCAGTTCTTC.

This clonotype has a handful of counts. The rearrangement links TRBV7-9 to TRBJ2-1; no clear D gene. Deletions cut 5 bases from V and 6 bases from J, with 8 bases between. This CDR3 has 12 amino acids. In germline, CDR1 is SEHNR, CDR2 FQNEAQ (reference sequence). The CDR3 DNA reads as TGTGCCAGCAGCCCAGGCCCCAATGAGCAGTTCTTC. Translated: CASSPGPNEQFF.

The sample holds a few counts of this clonotype. The chain employs TRBV28 and TRBJ1-2; D remains ambiguous. The ends were cut back, 3 bases at V and 8 bases at J, with 7 bases in the middle. The germline CDR1 and CDR2 sequences are MDHEN and SYDVKM. The CDR3 extends over 11 amino acids. The CDR3 bases are TGTGCCAGCAGTTTTGCAGCCGGCTACACCTTC. Protein product: CASSFAAGYTF.

This clonotype has more than one count but fewer than ten. CDR3 region: CSARGVSRGPYEQYF. In DNA, the CDR3 is TGCAGTGCTAGAGGAGTGAGCAGGGGCCCCTACGAGCAGTACTTC. The chain carries TRBV20-1 and TRBJ2-7; TRBD1 might be the D (6 bases). This CDR3 spans 15 amino acids. V was pared by 1 base and J by 2 bases, with 15 bases between. Germline loops: CDR1 DFQATT, CDR2 SNEGSKA (reference sequence).

This clonotype was seen a few times. In nucleotides, the CDR3 is TGTGCCAGCAGCCCCGTAGCTAGCGGGAGGGACATTCAGTACTTC. Translating it yields CASSPVASGRDIQYF. The rearrangement uses TRBV7-2 and TRBJ2-4; 12 bases map to TRBD2. The V gene end was trimmed by 5 bases and the J gene end by 8 bases; junction bases not matched to a gene: 7. The germline CDR1 and CDR2 sequences are SGHTA and FQGNSA. This CDR3 comprises 15 residues.

The chain is built from TRBV4-3 and TRBJ2-4; D ambiguous. Germline CDR1 is LGHNA and CDR2 is YSLEER. The CDR3 is made up of 15 amino acids. The ends were cut back, 3 bases at V and 0 bases at J, with 9 bases in the middle. CDR3 residues: CASSHGITAKNIQYF. Here the CDR3 DNA reads TGCGCCAGCAGCCACGGAATTACAGCCAAAAACATTCAGTACTTC.

A few counts support this clonotype. V usage is TRBV7-8 and J usage is TRBJ1-2; D possibly corresponds to TRBD1 (6 bases). Germline CDR1 reads SGHVS; CDR2 reads FQNEAQ. Deletions cut 4 bases from V and 8 bases from J, with 20 bases between. This CDR3 is 15 amino acids long. The CDR3 DNA reads as TGTGCCAGCAGCTATTCTGGGGGCGCGCATAGAGGCTACACCTTC. This encodes CASSYSGGAHRGYTF.

The table lists this clonotype with a few counts. This chain links TRBV7-2 with TRBJ2-1, with a possible D match to TRBD2 (6 bases). The length of the CDR3 is 15 residues. The V gene's germline CDR1 is SGHTA and CDR2 FQGNSA. Trimming pared 1 base from V and 9 bases from J, leaving 16 bases between. CDR3 residues: CASSLGSWQGGEQFF. CDR3 in DNA: TGTGCCAGCAGCTTAGGGAGTTGGCAGGGAGGTGAGCAGTTCTTC.

In this sample, this clonotype turned up many times. The CDR3 reads CASSLGTIWDSYKSTDTQYF. The DNA for the CDR3 is TGTGCCAGCAGTTTGGGTACGATCTGGGACTCCTATAAGAGCACAGATACGCAGTATTTT. V usage is TRBV28 and J usage is TRBJ2-3; TRBD2 is a possible D gene (6 bases). Trimming removed 3 bases from V and 0 bases from J, with 25 bases in between. Germline V gene sequence: CDR1 MDHEN, CDR2 SYDVKM. The CDR3 spans 20 residues.

The gene calls are TRBV10-3 and TRBJ2-1; D may be TRBD2 (6 bases). Germline CDR1 is ENHRY and CDR2 is SYGVKD. V was shortened by 5 bases and J by 7 bases, with 12 bases between the two germline ends. This CDR3 is 13 amino acids long. The CDR3 bases are TGTGCCATCAGTTGGGACTCTCTAAATGAGCAGTTCTTC. Translated: CAISWDSLNEQFF.

This clonotype occurred a few times. The V call is TRBV2, the J call TRBJ2-4; 7 bases are a match to TRBD1. J gave up 10 bases and V 6 bases, and 3 bases lay outside the gene matches. The germline gives CDR1 SNHLY, CDR2 FYNNEI. The CDR3 covers 11 residues. The CDR3 is CASRTGAIQYF. The CDR3 nucleotides are TGTGCCAGCAGAACAGGGGCAATTCAGTACTTC.

This clonotype has only a few counts. The chain combines TRBV6-1 with TRBJ2-7; D remains ambiguous. The CDR3 totals 13 residues. The germline V gene encodes CDR1 MNHNS and CDR2 SASEGT. Trimming shortened V by 2 bases and J by 5 bases, and 10 bases separated the two germline ends. CDR3: CASSEYIGNEQYF. Here the CDR3 DNA reads TGTGCCAGCAGTGAATATATAGGGAACGAGCAGTACTTC.

This clonotype has just a few counts. This chain links TRBV4-2 with TRBJ2-3; possible D gene TRBD2, 7 bases. Trimming took 1 base from V and 1 from J, leaving 12 bases between them. This CDR3 spans 16 amino acids. Per germline, CDR1 LGHNA and CDR2 YNFKEQ. Here the CDR3 reads CASSQVGGAGTDTQYF. The DNA of the CDR3 is TGTGCCAGCAGCCAAGTAGGGGGGGCCGGCACAGATACGCAGTATTTT.

V is TRBV2 and J is TRBJ2-7, with D unresolved. Germline V gene sequence: CDR1 SNHLY, CDR2 FYNNEI. V lost 4 bases, J lost 0 bases, and 10 bases lay in between. This CDR3 is 14 amino acids long. CDR3 bases: TGTGCCAGCAGTGGTTTGCGTAGCTCCTACGAGCAGTACTTC. The encoded protein is CASSGLRSSYEQYF.

The chain has TRBV27 and TRBJ1-5; D not certain. The germline V gene encodes CDR1 MNHEY and CDR2 SMNVEV (reference sequence). CDR3 size: 14 residues. V gave up 2 bases and J gave up 7 bases, with 12 bases separating them. CDR3 sequence: CASSLRASRQPQHF. CDR3 nucleotides: TGTGCCAGCAGTTTACGGGCTTCTAGGCAGCCCCAGCATTTT.

The chain recombines TRBV20-1 with TRBJ2-7; unclear D gene. CDR1 and CDR2 (germline): DFQATT, SNEGSKA (reference sequence). This CDR3 contains 12 residues. V lost 6 bases and J lost 3, with 12 bases in between. CDR3 protein: CSAPSASYEQYF. The CDR3 DNA is TGCAGTGCGCCCTCTGCGAGCTACGAGCAGTACTTC.

The genes are TRBV12-3 or TRBV12-4 and TRBJ2-1, with D perhaps matching TRBD1 (6 bases). Trimming removed 6 bases at V and 9 bases at J, with 18 bases between. The CDR3 has 14 amino acids. Here the CDR3 DNA reads TGTGCCAGCAGCCTAACGCAGGGGCACGGTGAGCAGTTCTTC. Translation: CASSLTQGHGEQFF.

The genes are TRBV19 and TRBJ2-2; D uncertain. CDR1 and CDR2 from the germline V gene are LNHDA and SQIVND (reference sequence). Trimming removed 8 bases at V and 2 bases at J, with 9 bases between. The CDR3 is 13 amino acids. CDR3 bases: TGTGCCAGTGGAACGTTAAACACCGGGGAGCTGTTTTTT. It yields the protein CASGTLNTGELFF.